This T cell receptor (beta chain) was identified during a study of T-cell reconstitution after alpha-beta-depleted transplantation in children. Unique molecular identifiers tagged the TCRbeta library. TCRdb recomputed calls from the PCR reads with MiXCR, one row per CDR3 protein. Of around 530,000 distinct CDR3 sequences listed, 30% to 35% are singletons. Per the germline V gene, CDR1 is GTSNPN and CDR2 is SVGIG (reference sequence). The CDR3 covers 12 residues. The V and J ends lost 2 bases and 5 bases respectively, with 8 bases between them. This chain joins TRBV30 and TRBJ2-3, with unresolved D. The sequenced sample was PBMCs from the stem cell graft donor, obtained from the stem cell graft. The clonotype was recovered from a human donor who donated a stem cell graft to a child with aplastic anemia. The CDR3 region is CAWSMARDTQYF. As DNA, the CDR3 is TGTGCCTGGAGTATGGCGCGAGATACGCAGTATTTT. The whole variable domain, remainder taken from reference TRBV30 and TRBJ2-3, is SQTIHQWPATLVQPVGSPLSLECTVEGTSNPNLYWYRQAAGRGLQLLFYSVGIGQISSEVPQNLSASRPQDRQFILSSKKLLLSDSGFYLCAWSMARDTQYFGPGTRLTVL.